Each of the 10 T cell receptor beta chains below was sequenced from the same sample in a study of cytomegalovirus exposure and HLA in healthy donors. Primers included in the PCR were 60 Vbeta and 13 Jbeta primers. Method: immunoSEQ multiplex PCR; TCRdb's copy keeps in-frame clones and lacks some. The data contain some 100,000 clones, about 75% of them singletons. Sequencing was performed on PBMCs. These TCRs come from a woman in her thirties or forties in good health and CMV-seropositive.

This clone was seen just once. The chain recombines TRBV7-2 with TRBJ1-2; D gene unclear. The CDR3 sequence is 15 residues long. CDR1 and CDR2 from the germline V gene are SGHTA and FQGNSA. The ends were cut back, 5 bases at V and 0 bases at J, with 13 bases in the middle. Here the CDR3 reads CASSPDPGANYGYTF. CDR3 DNA sequence: TGTGCCAGCAGCCCCGACCCCGGGGCTAACTATGGCTACACCTTC.

The chain couples TRBV6-4 to TRBJ1-5, with 7 bases lining up with TRBD1. CDR1 is MRHNA and CDR2 is SNTAGT in the germline V gene. The CDR3 sequence is 15 residues long. The junction had 4 bases not matched to a gene; V was cut back by 5 bases and J by 0 bases. CDR3 sequence reads: CASSRTGDSNQPQHF. CDR3 DNA sequence: TGTGCCAGCAGTCGCACAGGGGATAGCAATCAGCCCCAGCATTTT.

This clone came up once. V usage is TRBV2 and J usage is TRBJ1-5; D is perhaps TRBD1 (5 bases). V lost 3 bases, J lost 4 bases, and 13 bases lay in between. The CDR3 length is 15 residues. Germline V gene lookup returns CDR1 SNHLY and CDR2 FYNNEI. The DNA for the CDR3 is TGTGCCAGCAGTGAGCAGGGTTTGGGGAATCAGCCCCAGCATTTT. It specifies CASSEQGLGNQPQHF.

V is TRBV5-1 and J is TRBJ2-5; a weak D match, TRBD2 (5 bases). Per the germline V gene, CDR1 is SGHRS and CDR2 is YFSETQ. This CDR3 spans 15 amino acids. V lost 4 bases and J 2 bases, leaving 15 bases between the germline ends. The CDR3 spells CASSRGTGTQETQYF. CDR3 DNA: TGCGCCAGCAGCCGGGGTACGGGAACTCAAGAGACCCAGTACTTC.

The chain carries TRBV5-1 and TRBJ2-3; possibly TRBD2 for D (6 bases). This CDR3 contains 15 residues. The germline gives CDR1 SGHRS, CDR2 YFSETQ. Deletions cut 0 bases from V and 2 bases from J, with 10 bases between. The CDR3 region is CASSLVSSDTDTQYF. DNA for the CDR3: TGCGCCAGCAGCTTGGTATCTAGCGACACAGATACGCAGTATTTT.

The V call is TRBV18, the J call TRBJ2-5; D is unclear. CDR1 KGHSH and CDR2 LQKENI come from the germline V gene. The CDR3 sequence is 13 residues long. Trimming left V 0 bases short and J 5 bases short, with 7 bases between. CDR3 sequence reads: CASSPPHRETQYF. The CDR3, as DNA: TGTGCCAGCTCACCACCTCATCGGGAGACCCAGTACTTC.

The chain couples TRBV2 to TRBJ1-1, with D unclear. Deletions cut 7 bases from V and 6 bases from J, with 18 bases between. Germline V gives CDR1 SNHLY, CDR2 FYNNEI. The CDR3 is 14 amino acids. Here the CDR3 reads CASTSPWRSPEAFF. Here the CDR3 DNA reads TGTGCCAGCACCTCCCCGTGGCGGTCCCCTGAAGCTTTCTTT.

This rearrangement joins TRBV7-9 to TRBJ1-1, with TRBD1 matching over 7 bases. Germline CDR1 is SEHNR and CDR2 is FQNEAQ (reference sequence). The V and J ends lost 5 bases and 5 bases, in that order; junction bases with no gene match: 5. The CDR3 runs to 13 residues. In nucleotides, the CDR3 is TGTGCCAGCAGCATAGGACAGGTGACTGAAGCTTTCTTT. Its translation is CASSIGQVTEAFF. The whole variable domain, remainder taken from reference TRBV7-9 and TRBJ1-1, is DTGVSQNPRHKITKRGQNVTFRCDPISEHNRLYWYRQTLGQGPEFLTYFQNEAQLEKSRLLSDRFSAERPKGSFSTLEIQRTEQGDSAMYLCASSIGQVTEAFFGQGTRLTVV.

This rearrangement joins TRBV6-5 to TRBJ2-7; 11 bases agree with TRBD1. V dropped 4 bases and J dropped 6; count of bases not matched to a gene: 8. Per the germline V gene, CDR1 is MNHEY and CDR2 is SVGAGI. This CDR3 contains 15 residues. The CDR3 here is CASSSSGTGGGEQYF. The DNA of the CDR3 is TGTGCCAGCAGTTCCTCCGGGACAGGGGGAGGCGAGCAGTACTTC.

This clone occurred once. This chain joins TRBV5-1 and TRBJ1-1; tentative D call: TRBD1 (5 bases). Germline CDR1 reads SGHRS; CDR2 reads YFSETQ. CDR3 length: 15 residues. V shed 1 base and J shed 0 bases, with 10 bases lying between them. The CDR3 sequence: CASSLTGSMNTEAFF. CDR3 nucleotides: TGCGCCAGCAGCTTGACAGGATCCATGAACACTGAAGCTTTCTTT.